This TCR beta chain stems from a study of technical replicates of blood from a handful of donors. Clones were sequenced by immunoSEQ multiplex PCR, and TCRdb holds only the in-frame ones, with some missing. The table shows more than 60,000 clones, with around nine tenths occurring only once. The TCR originated in a human donor in good health. Some clones in this sample may be carry-over from other donors' samples. Sequenced input: PBMCs.

CDR3 sequence reads: CASGLGLAGTEQYF. CDR3 DNA: TGTGCTAGTGGTTTGGGACTAGCGGGCACCGAGCAGTACTTC. The gene calls are TRBV12-5 and TRBJ2-7, with 10 bases aligning to TRBD2. The CDR3 extends over 14 amino acids. The ends lost 1 base at V and 6 bases at J; junction bases unmatched: 3. The germline V gene has CDR1 LGHNT and CDR2 FRNRAP.